These 5 T cell receptor beta chains share one sample of origin, sequenced in a study of CD8+ T cells in alopecia areata. Extracted from the samples, RNA was reverse transcribed into cDNA to serve as the sequencing template. Assay: immunoSEQ multiplex PCR; the TCRdb copy retains only in-frame clones and omits some. The repertoire has around 270,000 clones, over 45% of them found once; the top ten carry over 1.5%. As for treatment: oral pan-JAK inhibitor, 5-10 mg twice daily. Sequenced here: CD4+ T cells sorted from blood, sampled at week 24, from a patient treated with tofacitinib. The receptors originated from a human donor with alopecia areata.

This chain connects TRBV5-4 to TRBJ1-6; TRBD1 matches 7 bases. CDR1 and CDR2 from the germline V gene are SGHNT and YYREEE (reference sequence). V lost 3 bases, J lost 5 bases, and 14 bases stayed unmatched. The CDR3 loop spans 18 amino acids. For the CDR3, the DNA is TGTGCCAGCAGCTCATCTCCGGAGGGGGCCCGCCATAATTCACCCCTCCACTTT. Translating gives CASSSSPEGARHNSPLHF.

The rearrangement links TRBV4-2 to TRBJ2-7, with D unresolved. CDR3 length: 15 residues. Trimming cost V 0 bases and J 0 bases, with 9 bases left between them. Germline V CDR1 and CDR2: LGHNA, YNFKEQ. CDR3 nucleotides: TGTGCCAGCAGCCAAGACAAGTACAGCTCCTACGAGCAGTACTTC. Its protein is CASSQDKYSSYEQYF.

The gene calls are TRBV27 and TRBJ2-7; D not certain. Germline CDR1 and CDR2: MNHEY and SMNVEV (reference sequence). V was shortened by 7 bases and J by 5 bases, with 15 bases between the two germline ends. The length of the CDR3 is 13 residues. The CDR3 is CASKGTPWDEQYF. The CDR3 DNA follows: TGTGCCAGCAAGGGCACTCCGTGGGACGAGCAGTACTTC.

This clone was counted a few times. The J gene is TRBJ2-3, the V gene TRBV7-9; D not resolved. The CDR3 runs 15 residues. Per germline, CDR1 SEHNR and CDR2 FQNEAQ (reference sequence). V gave up 1 base and J gave up 0 bases, with 8 bases separating them. The CDR3: CASSLGVYSTDTQYF. The CDR3 nucleotides are TGTGCCAGCAGCTTAGGCGTATACAGCACAGATACGCAGTATTTT.

The CDR3 coding sequence is TGTGCCAGCAGTGCCCGGGTAGGCAGTTTGAACACTGAAGCTTTCTTT. Residues: CASSARVGSLNTEAFF. V and J are TRBV6-1 and TRBJ1-1; no definite D call. V was pared by 4 bases and J by 0 bases, with 15 bases between. This CDR3 region has 16 residues. The germline V gene has CDR1 MNHNS and CDR2 SASEGT.